This T cell receptor beta chain was found in a study of blood T cell repertoires in COVID-19. Across the study: The United States, Italy and Spain supplied acute and convalescent COVID-19 samples. T cells, B-cell-depleted T cells, or PBMCs supplied cDNA or gDNA.

Authors' methods: Estimation of nucleated cell counts relied on the amplification of reference gene primers. The assay was immunoSEQ multiplex PCR, and TCRdb's table has in-frame clones only and misses some. V, J and clone size are those of that table, while D and trimming were read from the DNA. The sample comprises about 290,000 clones, nearly 90% of which are singletons, and around 10% rests with the top ten. Germline-derived CDR1 and CDR2 are MNHEY and SVGAGI. V lost 5 bases and J 6 bases, leaving 15 bases between the germline ends. This CDR3 comprises 14 residues. The chain uses TRBV6-5 and TRBJ2-3; possible D gene TRBD2, 6 bases. The receptor was isolated from a woman aged 25 to 45 with COVID-19, enrolled during active disease. Sequences were obtained from peripheral blood. As DNA, the CDR3 is TGTGCCAGCAGTCGGCAGGGAGGCGGGGATACGCAGTATTTT. Translation: CASSRQGGGDTQYF.